The 26 T cell receptor beta chains listed next were all sequenced from one sample in a study of blood T cell repertoires in COVID-19. Libraries were prepared by immunoSEQ multiplex PCR; TCRdb keeps only in-frame clonotypes and omits some of them. The profile shows 250,000 to 350,000 clones, 70% to 90% of them singletons. The sequenced sample was peripheral blood. The receptors were sampled from a woman aged 50 to 60 who had recovered from COVID-19.

There are a few counts of this clone. This chain connects TRBV6-1 to TRBJ1-6; perhaps TRBD1 as D (5 bases). V lost 3 bases and J 2 bases, leaving 14 bases between the germline ends. The length of the CDR3 is 17 residues. Germline V CDR1 and CDR2: MNHNS, SASEGT. The CDR3 nucleotides read TGTGCCAGCAGTGATACCCCGGGAGGGGCCTATAATTCACCCCTCCACTTT. This gives the protein CASSDTPGGAYNSPLHF.

The genes are TRBV6-2 or TRBV6-3 and TRBJ1-5; 8 nucleotides align to TRBD1. V gave up 4 bases and J gave up 2 bases; unmatched junction bases: 1. The CDR3 runs 14 residues. Germline V gene data show CDR1 as MNHEY and CDR2 as SVGEGT. The CDR3 is CASSLTGGNQPQHF. CDR3 in DNA: TGTGCCAGCAGTTTGACAGGGGGCAATCAGCCCCAGCATTTT.

The chain links TRBV28 to TRBJ1-1; a weak D match, TRBD1 (5 bases). V lost 3 bases and J 0 bases, leaving 11 bases between the germline ends. CDR3 length: 15 residues. The germline V gene has CDR1 MDHEN and CDR2 SYDVKM. DNA of the CDR3: TGTGCCAGCAGTTTGGCAGGGCCTATGAACACTGAAGCTTTCTTT. It is translated as CASSLAGPMNTEAFF.

The genes are TRBV27 and TRBJ2-3; D is undetermined. The V and J ends lost 6 bases and 6 bases respectively, with 10 bases between them. The CDR3 covers 12 residues. In germline, CDR1 is MNHEY, CDR2 SMNVEV (reference sequence). DNA of the CDR3: TGTGCCAGCAGCCCCCGGCGGGATACGCAGTATTTT. It translates to CASSPRRDTQYF.

The chain employs TRBV28 and TRBJ2-3, with 11 nucleotides matching TRBD2. There are 17 residues in the CDR3. The germline CDR1 and CDR2 sequences are MDHEN and SYDVKM. Germline trimming cut 2 bases from V and 4 bases from J; bases unmatched to any gene: 8. CDR3 residues: CASSLGASGGTADTQYF. CDR3 in DNA: TGTGCCAGCAGTTTAGGGGCTAGCGGGGGGACCGCAGATACGCAGTATTTT.

This rearrangement joins TRBV5-4 to TRBJ2-3, with 12 bases aligning to TRBD2. This CDR3 region has 15 residues. Germline values: CDR1 SGHNT, CDR2 YYREEE (reference sequence). J gave up 9 bases and V 2 bases, and 7 bases lay outside the gene matches. CDR3 sequence: CASSFQTSGGRTQYF. In nucleotides, the CDR3 is TGTGCCAGCAGCTTTCAAACTAGCGGGGGGCGGACGCAGTATTTT.

The rearrangement links TRBV4-3 to TRBJ2-4; D remains ambiguous. The CDR3 runs to 14 residues. CDR1 is LGHNA and CDR2 is YSLEER in the germline V gene. The germline V and J ends were trimmed by 1 base and 3 bases, with 7 bases remaining between them. CDR3: CASSQVGVKNIQYF. DNA for the CDR3: TGCGCCAGCAGCCAAGTCGGAGTCAAAAACATTCAGTACTTC.

V is TRBV29-1 and J is TRBJ2-7, with TRBD1 as a possible D gene (5 bases). Germline-derived CDR1 and CDR2 are SQVTM and ANQGSEA. V lost 3 bases and J lost 4, with 16 bases in between. The CDR3 length is 14 residues. For the CDR3, the DNA is TGCAGCGTTGAGATCGCTCGAAGGGGTTACGAGCAGTACTTC. Translation gives CSVEIARRGYEQYF.

Regarding this clone: At one boundary the junction diverges from the germline segment, which might be a read error. The chain recombines TRBV7-9 with TRBJ2-7; D might be TRBD1 (5 bases). CDR3 size: 12 residues. Germline V gene data show CDR1 as SEHNR and CDR2 as FQNEAQ (reference sequence). The CDR3 DNA reads as TGTGCCAGCAGCTTTCTGGACAAAGAACCACGATTC. It encodes CASSFLDKEPRF.

The rearrangement joins TRBV28 to TRBJ2-7; 7 bases match TRBD1. The V segment lost 7 bases and the J segment 5 bases; nucleotides outside the gene matches: 11. Germline-derived CDR1 and CDR2 are MDHEN and SYDVKM. The CDR3 spans 14 residues. The CDR3 sequence is CASTPGQWANEQYF. As DNA, the CDR3 is TGTGCCAGCACCCCGGGACAGTGGGCGAACGAGCAGTACTTC.

This rearrangement joins TRBV30 to TRBJ2-3, with TRBD2 identical over 9 bases. With V trimmed by 4 bases and J by 2 bases, 7 bases remained unmatched. Germline lookup yields CDR1 GTSNPN and CDR2 SVGIG (reference sequence). This CDR3 is 15 amino acids long. The CDR3 spells CAWTLLGLATDTQYF. CDR3 sequence (DNA): TGTGCCTGGACTCTGCTGGGACTAGCCACAGATACGCAGTATTTT.

This chain joins TRBV5-1 and TRBJ2-7; weak D call: TRBD1 (6 bases). The CDR3 contains 15 residues. V was shortened by 1 base and J by 3 bases, with 14 bases between the two germline ends. CDR1 and CDR2 from the germline V gene are SGHRS and YFSETQ. CDR3 amino acids: CASSLNQGLGYEQYF. CDR3 sequence (DNA): TGCGCCAGCAGCTTGAATCAGGGGTTGGGCTACGAGCAGTACTTC.

The chain joins TRBV3-1 (or the pseudogene TRBV3-2) to TRBJ1-6, with D maybe TRBD1 (6 bases). Germline assignment: CDR1 LGHDT and CDR2 YNNKEL (reference sequence). CDR3 length: 13 residues. The V gene lost 4 bases and the J gene lost 10 bases, with 11 bases spanning the gap. The DNA of the CDR3 is TGTGCCAGCAGCCCTGGGACAAAGTCACCCCTCCACTTT. Translating gives CASSPGTKSPLHF.

The chain couples TRBV28 to TRBJ2-7, with D perhaps matching TRBD1 (6 bases). CDR1 MDHEN and CDR2 SYDVKM come from the germline V gene. The V and J ends lost 7 bases and 3 bases respectively, with 10 bases between them. The CDR3 has 12 residues. CDR3 sequence reads: CASMRGFYEQYF. CDR3 coding DNA: TGTGCCAGCATGAGGGGGTTCTACGAGCAGTACTTC. The whole variable domain, remainder taken from reference TRBV28 and TRBJ2-7, is DVKVTQSSRYLVKRTGEKVFLECVQDMDHENMFWYRQDPGLGLRLIYFSYDVKMKEKGDIPEGYSVSREKKERFSLILESASTNQTSMYLCASMRGFYEQYFGPGTRLTVT.

This chain uses TRBV7-9 with TRBJ2-7; D is unclear. V dropped 5 bases and J dropped 2 bases, with 13 bases sitting between them. The CDR3 spans 14 residues. The germline CDR1 and CDR2 sequences are SEHNR and FQNEAQ (reference sequence). The CDR3 loop is CASSPLSATYEQYF. The CDR3 region has the DNA TGTGCCAGCAGCCCTTTGAGCGCTACCTACGAGCAGTACTTC. Using reference TRBV7-9 and TRBJ2-7 for the parts outside the CDR3, the full variable domain is DTGVSQNPRHKITKRGQNVTFRCDPISEHNRLYWYRQTLGQGPEFLTYFQNEAQLEKSRLLSDRFSAERPKGSFSTLEIQRTEQGDSAMYLCASSPLSATYEQYFGPGTRLTVT.

The chain recombines TRBV28 with TRBJ1-2; maybe TRBD1 (6 bases). From germline, CDR1 is MDHEN and CDR2 SYDVKM. The CDR3 has 19 amino acids. Trimming shortened V by 6 bases and J by 4 bases, and 30 bases separated the two germline ends. The CDR3 is CASRKSGVGAGESSYGYTF. The CDR3 DNA reads as TGTGCCAGCAGGAAAAGTGGGGTGGGAGCAGGGGAATCTTCCTATGGCTACACCTTC.

The chain's CDR3 is CASSPGGFTDTQYF. CDR3 nucleotides: TGTGCCAGCTCTCCGGGGGGCTTCACAGATACGCAGTATTTT. The chain joins TRBV28 to TRBJ2-3, with D tentatively TRBD2 (7 bases). Germline V gene data show CDR1 as MDHEN and CDR2 as SYDVKM. CDR3 length: 14 amino acids. The germline V and J ends were trimmed by 8 bases and 2 bases, with 14 bases remaining between them.

This sequence joins TRBV15 and TRBJ1-4; D is ambiguous. Trimming left V 0 bases short and J 7 bases short, with 9 bases between. Germline CDR1 reads LNHNV; CDR2 reads YYDKDF (reference sequence). CDR3 length: 14 amino acids. DNA of the CDR3: TGTGCCACCAGCAGAGATTTGACGGGTGAAAAACTGTTTTTT. Translation gives CATSRDLTGEKLFF.

Remarks on this clone: Other DNA sequences in this specimen translate into the identical CDR3. V is TRBV9 and J is TRBJ1-2; TRBD1 agrees at 7 bases. This CDR3 comprises 14 residues. The V and J ends lost 0 bases and 4 bases, in that order; junction bases with no gene match: 3. CDR1 and CDR2 from the germline V gene are SGDLS and YYNGEE. Written as DNA, the CDR3 is TGTGCCAGCAGCGTAGGGACAGGTAGCTATGGCTACACCTTC. It encodes CASSVGTGSYGYTF.

This clone was recorded once. The chain uses TRBV27 and TRBJ1-1, with TRBD1 matching 7 bases. The J segment lost 4 bases and the V segment lost 9 bases, leaving 11 bases of the junction unmatched. This CDR3 has 14 amino acids. Germline CDR1 reads MNHEY; CDR2 reads SMNVEV (reference sequence). CDR3 in amino acids: CASIDTGAGTEAFF. CDR3 DNA: TGTGCCAGTATCGACACAGGGGCGGGCACTGAAGCTTTCTTT.

The chain employs TRBV3-1 (or the pseudogene TRBV3-2) and TRBJ1-1; D uncertain. The germline V gene has CDR1 LGHDT and CDR2 YNNKEL (reference sequence). This CDR3 spans 14 amino acids. V shed 1 base and J shed 6 bases, with 12 bases lying between them. The CDR3 bases are TGTGCCAGCAGCCAAGTATTGAGTGCCGCTGAAGCTTTCTTT. Amino acids: CASSQVLSAAEAFF.

This clone appeared a few times. V usage is TRBV9 and J usage is TRBJ2-3; 9 bases are a match to TRBD2. V dropped 0 bases and J dropped 1; count of bases not matched to a gene: 6. The CDR3 has 17 residues. CDR1 and CDR2 (germline): SGDLS, YYNGEE. In nucleotides, the CDR3 is TGTGCCAGCAGCGTAGTAACTAGCGGGTCGGGCACAGATACGCAGTATTTT. Protein sequence: CASSVVTSGSGTDTQYF. Together with reference TRBV9 and TRBJ2-3, the CDR3 gives the full variable domain: DSGVTQTPKHLITATGQRVTLRCSPRSGDLSVYWYQQSLDQGLQFLIQYYNGEERAKGNILERFSAQQFPDLHSELNLSSLELGDSALYFCASSVVTSGSGTDTQYFGPGTRLTVL.

The chain combines TRBV2 with TRBJ1-1, with D tentatively TRBD1 (6 bases). The germline V and J ends were trimmed by 5 bases and 4 bases, with 11 bases remaining between them. In germline, CDR1 is SNHLY, CDR2 FYNNEI. CDR3 length equals 13 residues. The CDR3 sequence: CASSLQGITEAFF. CDR3 nucleotide sequence: TGTGCCAGCAGTTTACAGGGCATCACTGAAGCTTTCTTT. Full variable domain (remainder filled in from reference TRBV2 and TRBJ1-1): EPEVTQTPSHQVTQMGQEVILRCVPISNHLYFYWYRQILGQKVEFLVSFYNNEISEKSEIFDDQFSVERPDGSNFTLKIRSTKLEDSAMYFCASSLQGITEAFFGQGTRLTVV.

The rearrangement links TRBV10-1 to TRBJ1-1; TRBD1 aligns across 8 bases. Looked up from germline, CDR1 is WNHNN and CDR2 is SYGVQD (reference sequence). The CDR3 spans 14 residues. Trimming removed 8 bases from V and 6 bases from J; junction bases left unmatched: 11. The CDR3 sequence: CASRANRDRPEAFF. As DNA, the CDR3 is TGCGCCAGCCGAGCAAACAGGGACAGGCCTGAAGCTTTCTTT.

CDR3 sequence (DNA): TGTGCCAGCAGCTTGTTGGACACGTCCTACGAGCAGTACTTC. Translation: CASSLLDTSYEQYF. The chain recombines TRBV5-8 with TRBJ2-7; TRBD1 is a possible D gene (5 bases). Per the germline V gene, CDR1 is SGHTS and CDR2 is YDEGEE. The V end lost 1 base, the J end lost 1 base, and 9 bases lay between the germline ends. The CDR3 has 14 amino acids.

The CDR3 bases are TGTGCCAGCAGCCCCACGACAGGGTTAAATGAGCAGTTCTTC. Translation: CASSPTTGLNEQFF. This chain connects TRBV11-3 to TRBJ2-1, with 7 bases that match TRBD1. The CDR3 totals 14 residues. V shed 5 bases and J 7 bases; nucleotides not matched to a gene: 8. The germline gives CDR1 SGHNT, CDR2 YENEEA.